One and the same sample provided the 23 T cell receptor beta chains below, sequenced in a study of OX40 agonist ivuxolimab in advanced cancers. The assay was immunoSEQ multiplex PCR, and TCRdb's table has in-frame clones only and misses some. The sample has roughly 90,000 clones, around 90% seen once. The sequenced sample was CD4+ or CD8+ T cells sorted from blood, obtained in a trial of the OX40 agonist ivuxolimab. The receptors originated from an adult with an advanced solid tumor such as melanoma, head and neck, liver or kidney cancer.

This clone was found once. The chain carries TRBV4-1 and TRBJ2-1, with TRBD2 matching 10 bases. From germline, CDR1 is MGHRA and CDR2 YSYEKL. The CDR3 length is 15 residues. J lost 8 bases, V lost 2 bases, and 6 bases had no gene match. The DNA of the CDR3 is TGCGCCAGCAGCCAAAATCTAGCGGGAGTCTATGAGCAGTTCTTC. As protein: CASSQNLAGVYEQFF.

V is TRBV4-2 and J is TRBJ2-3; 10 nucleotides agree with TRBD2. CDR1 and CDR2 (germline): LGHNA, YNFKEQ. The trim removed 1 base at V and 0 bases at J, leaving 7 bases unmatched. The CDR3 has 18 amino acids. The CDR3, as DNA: TGTGCCAGCAGCCAAGGGCTAGCGGGAGATGGGAGCACAGATACGCAGTATTTT. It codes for CASSQGLAGDGSTDTQYF.

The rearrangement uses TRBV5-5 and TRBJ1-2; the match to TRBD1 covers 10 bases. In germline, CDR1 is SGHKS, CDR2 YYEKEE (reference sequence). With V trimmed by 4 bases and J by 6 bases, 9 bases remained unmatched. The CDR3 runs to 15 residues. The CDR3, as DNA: TGTGCCAGCAGCCGACAGGGGGCTGCTCTAGATGGCTACACCTTC. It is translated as CASSRQGAALDGYTF.

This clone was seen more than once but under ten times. CDR3 sequence: CASSSGGGPLLHF. The CDR3 DNA is TGTGCCAGCAGTTCTGGGGGGGGGCCTCTCCTCCACTTT. The rearrangement joins TRBV28 to TRBJ1-6; the D gene is possibly TRBD1 (6 bases). This CDR3 has 13 residues. Germline V lookup: CDR1 MDHEN, CDR2 SYDVKM. The V gene lost 4 bases and the J gene lost 15 bases, with 16 bases spanning the gap.

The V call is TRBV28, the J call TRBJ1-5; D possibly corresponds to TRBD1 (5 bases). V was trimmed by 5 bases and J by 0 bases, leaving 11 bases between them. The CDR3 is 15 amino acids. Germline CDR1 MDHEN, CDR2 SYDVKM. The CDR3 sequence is CASSRTSPSNQPQHF. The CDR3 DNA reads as TGTGCCAGCAGTCGGACATCTCCTAGCAATCAGCCCCAGCATTTT.

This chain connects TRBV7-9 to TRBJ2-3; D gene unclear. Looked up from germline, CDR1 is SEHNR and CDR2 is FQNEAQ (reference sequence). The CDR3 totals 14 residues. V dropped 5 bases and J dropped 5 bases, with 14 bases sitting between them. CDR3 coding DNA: TGTGCCAGCAGCACACCTGCACCGGTAGATACGCAGTATTTT. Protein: CASSTPAPVDTQYF.

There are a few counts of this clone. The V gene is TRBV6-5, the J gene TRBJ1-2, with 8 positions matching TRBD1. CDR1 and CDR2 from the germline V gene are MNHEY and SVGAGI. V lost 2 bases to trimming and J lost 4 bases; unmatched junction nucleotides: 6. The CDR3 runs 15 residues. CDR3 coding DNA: TGTGCCAGCAGTTACACCTTTGGGACAGGCTATGGCTACACCTTC. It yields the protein CASSYTFGTGYGYTF.

CDR3 in amino acids: CASSASELWRKDTQYF. The CDR3 nucleotides read TGTGCCAGCAGCGCTTCGGAGCTCTGGAGAAAAGATACGCAGTATTTT. V gene TRBV9 combines with J gene TRBJ2-3; no clear D. The CDR3 is 16 amino acids. V shed 3 bases and J shed 5 bases, with 19 bases lying between them. CDR1 is SGDLS, CDR2 YYNGEE, per germline.

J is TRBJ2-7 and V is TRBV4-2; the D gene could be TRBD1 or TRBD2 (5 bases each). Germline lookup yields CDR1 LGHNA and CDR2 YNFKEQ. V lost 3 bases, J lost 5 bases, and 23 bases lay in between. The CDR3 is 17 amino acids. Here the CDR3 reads CASSHGSGTTTIDEQYF. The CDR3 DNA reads TGTGCCAGCAGCCATGGTTCTGGGACGACCACTATTGACGAGCAGTACTTC.

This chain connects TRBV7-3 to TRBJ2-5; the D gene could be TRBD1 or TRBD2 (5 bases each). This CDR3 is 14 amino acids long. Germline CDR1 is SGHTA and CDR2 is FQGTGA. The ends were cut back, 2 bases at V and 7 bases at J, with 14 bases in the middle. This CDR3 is CASSLRDQLGTQYF. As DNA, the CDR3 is TGTGCCAGCAGCTTACGGGACCAATTGGGGACCCAGTACTTC.

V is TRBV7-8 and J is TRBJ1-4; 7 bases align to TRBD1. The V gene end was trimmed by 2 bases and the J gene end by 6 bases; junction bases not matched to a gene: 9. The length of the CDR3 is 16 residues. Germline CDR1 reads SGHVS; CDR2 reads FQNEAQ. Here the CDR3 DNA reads TGTGCCAGCAGCTTACCAACGGGCAGGGGGGATGAAAAACTGTTTTTT. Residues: CASSLPTGRGDEKLFF.

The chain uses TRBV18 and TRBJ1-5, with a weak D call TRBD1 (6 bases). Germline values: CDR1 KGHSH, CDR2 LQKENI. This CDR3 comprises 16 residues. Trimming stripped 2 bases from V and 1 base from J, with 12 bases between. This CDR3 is CASSPSGGRSNQPQHF. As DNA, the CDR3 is TGTGCCAGCTCACCAAGCGGGGGGCGAAGCAATCAGCCCCAGCATTTT.

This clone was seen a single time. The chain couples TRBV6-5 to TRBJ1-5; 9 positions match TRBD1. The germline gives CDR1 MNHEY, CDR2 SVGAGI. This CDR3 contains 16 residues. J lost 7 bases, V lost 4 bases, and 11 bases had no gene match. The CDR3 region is CASSLSGTGSWQPQHF. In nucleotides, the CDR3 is TGTGCCAGCAGTTTGTCCGGGACAGGGTCTTGGCAGCCCCAGCATTTT.

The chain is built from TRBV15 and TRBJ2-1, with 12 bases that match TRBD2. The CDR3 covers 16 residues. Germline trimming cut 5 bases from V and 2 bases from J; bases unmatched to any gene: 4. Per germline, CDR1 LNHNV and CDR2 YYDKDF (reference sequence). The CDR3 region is CATSVWTSGTYNEQFF. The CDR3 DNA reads TGTGCCACCAGCGTATGGACTAGCGGGACCTACAATGAGCAGTTCTTC. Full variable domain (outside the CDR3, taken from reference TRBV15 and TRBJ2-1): DAMVIQNPRYQVTQFGKPVTLSCSQTLNHNVMYWYQQKSSQAPKLLFHYYDKDFNNEADTPDNFQSRRPNTSFCFLDIRSPGLGDTAMYLCATSVWTSGTYNEQFFGPGTRLTVL.

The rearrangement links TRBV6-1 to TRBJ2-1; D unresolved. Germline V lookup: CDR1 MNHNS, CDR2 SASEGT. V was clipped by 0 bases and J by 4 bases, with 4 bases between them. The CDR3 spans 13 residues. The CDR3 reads CASSEAGYNEQFF. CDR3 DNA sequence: TGTGCCAGCAGTGAAGCCGGGTACAATGAGCAGTTCTTC.

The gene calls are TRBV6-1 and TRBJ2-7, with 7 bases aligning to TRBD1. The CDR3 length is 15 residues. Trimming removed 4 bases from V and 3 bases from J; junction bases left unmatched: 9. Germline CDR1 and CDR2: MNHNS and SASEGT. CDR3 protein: CASSARQGRSYEQYF. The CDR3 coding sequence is TGTGCCAGCAGTGCCCGACAGGGACGGAGCTACGAGCAGTACTTC.

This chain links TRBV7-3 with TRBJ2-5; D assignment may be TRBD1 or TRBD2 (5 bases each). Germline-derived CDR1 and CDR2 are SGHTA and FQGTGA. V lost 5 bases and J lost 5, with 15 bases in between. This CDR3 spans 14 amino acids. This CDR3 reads CASSPEGLVETQYF. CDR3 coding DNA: TGTGCCAGCAGCCCAGAGGGGTTGGTGGAGACCCAGTACTTC.

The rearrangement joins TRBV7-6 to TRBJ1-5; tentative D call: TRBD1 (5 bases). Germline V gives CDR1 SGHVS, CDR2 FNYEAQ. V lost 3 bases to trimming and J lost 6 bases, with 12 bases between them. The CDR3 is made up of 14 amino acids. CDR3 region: CASSFVGGRQPQHF. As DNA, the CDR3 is TGTGCCAGCAGCTTCGTCGGGGGTCGTCAGCCCCAGCATTTT.

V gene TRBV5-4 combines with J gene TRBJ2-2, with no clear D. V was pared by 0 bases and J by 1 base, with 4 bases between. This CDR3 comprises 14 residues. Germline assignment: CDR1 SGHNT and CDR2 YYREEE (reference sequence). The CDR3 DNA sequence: TGTGCCAGCAGCTTGGAGGGGAACACCGGGGAGCTGTTTTTT. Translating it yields CASSLEGNTGELFF.

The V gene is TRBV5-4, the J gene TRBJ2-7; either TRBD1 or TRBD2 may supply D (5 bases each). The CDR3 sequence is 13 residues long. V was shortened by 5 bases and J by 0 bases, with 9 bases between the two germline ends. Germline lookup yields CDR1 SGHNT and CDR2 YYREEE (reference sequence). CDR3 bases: TGTGCCAGCAGTAAGGGGAGCTCCTACGAGCAGTACTTC. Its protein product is CASSKGSSYEQYF.

The CDR3 spells CASSELMTVFRNNEQFF. The CDR3 nucleotides are TGTGCCAGCAGTGAATTGATGACAGTATTTAGGAATAATGAGCAGTTCTTC. The rearrangement links TRBV6-1 to TRBJ2-1, with D perhaps matching TRBD1 (5 bases). Per germline, CDR1 MNHNS and CDR2 SASEGT. There are 17 residues in the CDR3. Trimming cost V 2 bases and J 7 bases, with 21 bases left between them.

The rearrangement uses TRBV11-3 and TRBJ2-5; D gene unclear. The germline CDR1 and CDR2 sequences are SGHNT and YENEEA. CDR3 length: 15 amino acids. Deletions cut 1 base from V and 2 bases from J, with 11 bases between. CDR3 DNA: TGTGCCAGCAGCTTAGGGGCCCTGGGTCAAGAGACCCAGTACTTC. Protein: CASSLGALGQETQYF.

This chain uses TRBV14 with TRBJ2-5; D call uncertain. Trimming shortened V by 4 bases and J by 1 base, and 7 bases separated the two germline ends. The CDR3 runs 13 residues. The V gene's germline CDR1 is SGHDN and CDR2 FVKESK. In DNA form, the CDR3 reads TGTGCCAGCAGCCCCTTGTCCCAAGAGACCCAGTACTTC. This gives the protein CASSPLSQETQYF.